This T cell receptor (beta chain) derives from a study of T-cell reconstitution after alpha-beta-depleted transplantation in children. The J segment lost 3 bases and the V segment lost 2 bases, leaving 11 bases of the junction unmatched. The CDR3 contains 16 residues. CDR1 is SGHDT and CDR2 is YYEEEE in the germline V gene. At least ten counts were recorded for this clonotype. Researchers prepared the TCRbeta library using unique molecular identifiers, the study reports. TCRdb redid the calling of the PCR reads with MiXCR, one entry per CDR3 protein. The sample has around 340,000 distinct CDR3 sequences; about an eighth are singletons.

This sequence originates from a human donor who donated a stem cell graft to a child with Fanconi anemia. The material was PBMCs, obtained from the stem cell graft. The V and J genes are TRBV5-6 and TRBJ2-7; 7 bases are a match to TRBD2. The CDR3 sequence is CASSFATGGPYYEQYV. The CDR3 coding sequence is TGTGCCAGCAGCTTTGCTACGGGAGGTCCATACTACGAGCAGTACGTC.